These 9 T cell receptor beta chains originate from one sample sequenced in a study of blood T cells in healthy people across ages. A J-beta primer mix and a sample-barcoded 5' primer were used in a second PCR of about 7 to 12 cycles. TCRdb re-analysed the 5' RACE reads in MiXCR, keeping a single row per CDR3 protein. In the table there are more than 800,000 distinct CDR3 sequences, 29% of which are singletons. The sequencing sample was made of blood. These receptors were taken from a woman of 80 years or more in good health.

The gene calls are TRBV20-1 and TRBJ2-3; 7 bases fit TRBD2. CDR3 length: 17 residues. V shed 1 base, J shed 0 bases, and the junction held 10 bases outside the gene matches. Per germline, CDR1 DFQATT and CDR2 SNEGSKA (reference sequence). CDR3 DNA: TGCAGTGCTAGAGGTGGTCGAGCGGGGTCCAGCACAGATACGCAGTATTTT. Its protein product is CSARGGRAGSSTDTQYF.

With regard to this clonotype: Possible read error: a much larger clone is one base away. The J gene is TRBJ2-7, the V gene TRBV11-3, with no clear D. CDR3 size: 14 residues. Germline CDR1 reads SGHNT; CDR2 reads YENEEA. V lost 5 bases to trimming and J lost 7 bases, with 18 bases between them. CDR3 region: CASSAPFSRDEQYF. DNA of the CDR3: TGTGCCAGCAGCGCACCGTTCTCTAGGGATGAGCAGTACTTC.

This chain uses TRBV19 with TRBJ2-4, with 8 bases fitting TRBD1. From germline, CDR1 is LNHDA and CDR2 SQIVND (reference sequence). Trimming took 4 bases from V and 1 from J; bases not matched to a gene: 6. There are 16 residues in the CDR3. For the CDR3, the DNA is TGTGCCAGTAGTACATGGCAGGGGGCGGCCAAAAACATTCAGTACTTC. Translated: CASSTWQGAAKNIQYF.

This clonotype was counted many times. This sequence joins TRBV5-1 and TRBJ2-7; 14 bases are a match to TRBD2. Germline CDR1 is SGHRS and CDR2 is YFSETQ. The CDR3 is made up of 17 amino acids. V shed 4 bases, J shed 0 bases, and the junction held 6 bases outside the gene matches. The CDR3 sequence is CASSPPGTSGGSYEQYF. CDR3 DNA sequence: TGCGCCAGCAGCCCTCCGGGGACTAGCGGGGGCTCCTACGAGCAGTACTTC.

This chain links TRBV12-3 or TRBV12-4 with TRBJ2-3; TRBD2 aligns across 7 bases. Germline trimming cut 2 bases from V and 1 base from J; bases unmatched to any gene: 3. The CDR3 is made up of 15 amino acids. CDR3 bases: TGTGCCAGCAGTTTAATAACTAGCGGCACAGATACGCAGTATTTT. Protein product: CASSLITSGTDTQYF.

This clonotype was seen a few times. The CDR3 loop reads CASLGRGNYNEQYF. CDR3 sequence (DNA): TGTGCCAGCTTGGGGCGGGGAAACTACAATGAGCAGTACTTC. V usage is TRBV6-6 and J usage is TRBJ2-5, with a tentative D call TRBD2 (6 bases). CDR3 size: 14 residues. The germline V gene encodes CDR1 MNHNY and CDR2 SVGAGI (reference sequence). V gave up 8 bases and J gave up 11 bases, with 24 bases separating them.

The genes are TRBV14 and TRBJ2-5, with D uncertain. The last part of the DNA fits TRBJ2-7 better; the J call may be wrong. The CDR3 contains 14 residues. Germline V CDR1 and CDR2: SGHDN, FVKESK. The DNA of the CDR3 is TGTGCCAGCAGCCAAGCCCGGTGGGCCTACGAGCAGTACTTC. This codes for CASSQARWAYEQYF.

The V and J genes are TRBV12-3 or TRBV12-4 and TRBJ2-1; the D gene is possibly TRBD2 (6 bases). V lost 6 bases, J lost 8 bases, and 14 bases lay in between. The CDR3 is 13 residues long. The CDR3 is CASSLTSSHEQFF. The CDR3 DNA follows: TGTGCCAGCAGCCTTACTAGCTCTCATGAGCAGTTCTTC.

This clonotype has just a few counts. The CDR3 loop reads CASSVADALDTQYF. CDR3 nucleotides: TGTGCCAGCAGCGTAGCTGACGCCCTAGATACGCAGTATTTT. This chain joins TRBV9 and TRBJ2-3, with unresolved D. CDR1 and CDR2 (germline): SGDLS, YYNGEE. This CDR3 comprises 14 residues. Trimming left V 0 bases short and J 5 bases short, with 10 bases between.